The clone carrying this TCR beta chain was seen more than once but under ten times. Its antigen is not identified. TCRdb itself ran the RT-PCR reads through MiXCR, one entry per CDR3 protein. There are about 480,000 distinct CDR3 sequences in the sample; 9.5% to 13% occur only once, and over 9.5% lies in the top ten. Trimming shortened V by 0 bases and J by 7 bases, and 13 bases separated the two germline ends. CDR3 length equals 15 residues. The germline CDR1 and CDR2 sequences are ENHRY and SYGVKD. This entry belongs to a study of response to subunit inactivated influenza vaccine. Study-level points and caveats: Each seasonal influenza vaccination, the authors suggested, recruits few new T cells.

The sequencing here drew on PBMCs from blood, taken about 40 days after vaccination. The chain links TRBV10-3 to TRBJ1-5, with D possibly matching TRBD1 (6 bases). This clonotype originated in a man aged 50 to 59 who received an inactivated influenza vaccine. The CDR3 loop is CAISESNRGAQPQHF. The CDR3 nucleotides are TGTGCCATCAGTGAGTCGAATCGGGGGGCCCAGCCCCAGCATTTT.